These T cell receptor beta chains were read from a single sample in a study of cytomegalovirus exposure and HLA in healthy donors. Generated by immunoSEQ multiplex PCR, the TCRdb table keeps only in-frame clones and is missing some. The table includes about 120,000 clones, around 75% detected once. Sequencing used PBMCs. Receptor source: a woman aged 18-29 years in good health and CMV-seronegative. The CDR3 runs from the conserved cysteine through the conserved F or W. The D gene is left open where the match is weak. Clone size is stated in some rows and not others, as once, few, many or a class when expanded.

d_call: -
v_call: TRBV5-5
j_call: TRBJ1-1
clone_size: few
cdr3_nt: TGTGCCAGCAGCTTCCGGGCAGGGGAGAACACTGAAGCTTTCTTT
cdr3_aa: CASSFRAGENTEAFF

d_call: TRBD2
v_call: TRBV4-1
j_call: TRBJ2-1
clone_size: few
cdr3_nt: TGCGCCAGCAGTGTAGCGGGGGGGTACAATGAGCAGTTCTTC
cdr3_aa: CASSVAGGYNEQFF

d_call: TRBD1
v_call: TRBV5-4
j_call: TRBJ1-1
clone_size: -
cdr3_nt: TGTGCCAGCAGCTCACAGGGGGTGAACACTGAAGCTTTCTTT
cdr3_aa: CASSSQGVNTEAFF

d_call: -
v_call: TRBV19
j_call: TRBJ1-4
clone_size: -
cdr3_nt: TGTGCCAGTAGTATAGATCGACAGACGCTGTTTTTT
cdr3_aa: CASSIDRQTLFF

d_call: -
v_call: TRBV2
j_call: TRBJ1-4
clone_size: few
cdr3_nt: TGTGCCAGCAGTGCAGGGCTTGAGTATGAAAAACTGTTTTTT
cdr3_aa: CASSAGLEYEKLFF

d_call: TRBD2
v_call: TRBV9
j_call: TRBJ2-1
clone_size: few
cdr3_nt: TGTGCCAGCAGCGTATCGACTAGCGGGGGGGCGGTTGGCTCCTACAATGAGCAGTTCTTC
cdr3_aa: CASSVSTSGGAVGSYNEQFF

d_call: -
v_call: TRBV9
j_call: TRBJ2-7
clone_size: -
cdr3_nt: TGTGCCAGCAGCAACGTTGGGGCGGACGGGCTCTACGAGCAGTACTTC
cdr3_aa: CASSNVGADGLYEQYF

d_call: TRBD1
v_call: TRBV7-9
j_call: TRBJ2-1
clone_size: -
cdr3_nt: TGTGCCAGCAGCCCCACACAGGGGGCTAGGGAGCAGTTCTTC
cdr3_aa: CASSPTQGAREQFF

d_call: -
v_call: TRBV6-1
j_call: TRBJ1-1
clone_size: -
cdr3_nt: TGTGCCAGCAGTGAAGTTCGGTTGCTATTTGAAGCTTTCTTT
cdr3_aa: CASSEVRLLFEAFF

d_call: TRBD1
v_call: TRBV13
j_call: TRBJ2-7
clone_size: -
cdr3_nt: TGTGCCAGCAGCCTGGGACAGGGTATCCACGAGCAGTACTTC
cdr3_aa: CASSLGQGIHEQYF

d_call: TRBD1
v_call: TRBV4-1
j_call: TRBJ1-4
clone_size: -
cdr3_nt: TGCGCCAGCAGCCGAATACAGGGGGTGAGTGAAAAACTGTTTTTT
cdr3_aa: CASSRIQGVSEKLFF

d_call: -
v_call: TRBV28
j_call: TRBJ1-4
clone_size: -
cdr3_nt: TGTGCCAGCAGTTTTCAGGCCCTTAGTGAAAAACTGTTTTTT
cdr3_aa: CASSFQALSEKLFF

d_call: TRBD2
v_call: TRBV4-1
j_call: TRBJ2-1
clone_size: few
cdr3_nt: TGCGCCAGCAGCCCTTACGGGGGAGTAGCGGGGGGATCGTACAATGAGCAGTTCTTC
cdr3_aa: CASSPYGGVAGGSYNEQFF

d_call: -
v_call: TRBV7-9
j_call: TRBJ1-1
clone_size: -
cdr3_nt: TGTGCCAGCAGCTTAGTGGCCATGAACACTGAAGCTTTCTTT
cdr3_aa: CASSLVAMNTEAFF

d_call: -
v_call: TRBV9
j_call: TRBJ2-2
clone_size: -
cdr3_nt: TGTGCCAGCAGCCCATCCCACGGGGGCGGGGAGCTGTTTTTT
cdr3_aa: CASSPSHGGGELFF

d_call: -
v_call: TRBV11-1
j_call: TRBJ2-7
clone_size: -
cdr3_nt: TGTGCCAGCAGCTGGGGGGACGCGACCCGAACGGGGTACGAGCAGTACTTC
cdr3_aa: CASSWGDATRTGYEQYF

d_call: -
v_call: TRBV28
j_call: TRBJ1-2
clone_size: -
cdr3_nt: TGTGCCAGCAGTTTAGGACAAGATACCGGCTACACCTTC
cdr3_aa: CASSLGQDTGYTF

d_call: TRBD1
v_call: TRBV28
j_call: TRBJ1-1
clone_size: -
cdr3_nt: TGTGCCAGCAGTGAGACAGGGGGGGGGACCCTGAACACTGAAGCTTTCTTT
cdr3_aa: CASSETGGGTLNTEAFF

d_call: -
v_call: TRBV5-8
j_call: TRBJ2-1
clone_size: few
cdr3_nt: TGTGCCAGCAGCTTGAAGGGGGTCCGTACTTGGGGTGAGCAGTTCTTC
cdr3_aa: CASSLKGVRTWGEQFF

d_call: -
v_call: TRBV27
j_call: TRBJ2-2
clone_size: -
cdr3_nt: TGTGCCAGCAGTTCACTTAACGCTCCCGGGGAGCTGTTTTTT
cdr3_aa: CASSSLNAPGELFF

d_call: -
v_call: TRBV19
j_call: TRBJ2-7
clone_size: -
cdr3_nt: TGTGCCAGTAGTATTCGACAGTCTTTTTACTCCTACGAGCAGTACTTC
cdr3_aa: CASSIRQSFYSYEQYF

d_call: -
v_call: TRBV20-1
j_call: TRBJ2-2
clone_size: -
cdr3_nt: TGCAGTGCTAGTTCGGCCGGGGAGCTGTTTTTT
cdr3_aa: CSASSAGELFF

d_call: TRBD1
v_call: TRBV19
j_call: TRBJ2-3
clone_size: -
cdr3_nt: TGTGCCAGTAGTAGGGGACAGGGGATAAGCACAGATACGCAGTATTTT
cdr3_aa: CASSRGQGISTDTQYF

d_call: -
v_call: TRBV5-6
j_call: TRBJ1-5
clone_size: -
cdr3_nt: TGTGCCAGCAGCTTGCGGGCAGGGCGCAATCAGCCCCAGCATTTT
cdr3_aa: CASSLRAGRNQPQHF

d_call: -
v_call: TRBV28
j_call: TRBJ1-2
clone_size: -
cdr3_nt: TGTGCCACGTACCGACTACAGGGCCGGGGGGGCTATGGCTACACCTTC
cdr3_aa: CATYRLQGRGGYGYTF

d_call: -
v_call: TRBV28
j_call: TRBJ1-2
clone_size: -
cdr3_nt: TGTGCCAGCAGTTTGGGGCGCACCGTTGGCTACACCTTC
cdr3_aa: CASSLGRTVGYTF

d_call: TRBD1
v_call: TRBV5-6
j_call: TRBJ2-7
clone_size: -
cdr3_nt: TGTGCCAGCAGCTCCGACAGGGGTATCAACGAGCAGTACTTC
cdr3_aa: CASSSDRGINEQYF

d_call: TRBD1
v_call: TRBV19
j_call: TRBJ1-1
clone_size: -
cdr3_nt: TGTGCCAGTAGTGAACAGGGGGCTGAAGCTTTCTTT
cdr3_aa: CASSEQGAEAFF

d_call: -
v_call: TRBV9
j_call: TRBJ1-1
clone_size: -
cdr3_nt: TGTGCCAGCAGCGTAGGGGGGGACCTTGAAGCTTTCTTT
cdr3_aa: CASSVGGDLEAFF

d_call: TRBD1
v_call: TRBV5-4
j_call: TRBJ1-1
clone_size: -
cdr3_nt: TGTGCCAGCAGCTTGGACCTGCAGGACAGGGGCAGAGCTTTCTTT
cdr3_aa: CASSLDLQDRGRAFF

d_call: -
v_call: TRBV11-2
j_call: TRBJ1-5
clone_size: -
cdr3_nt: TGTGCCAGCAGCTTAGATCAGGTGTCAGAGACGCTAAATAGCAATCAGCCCCAGCATTTT
cdr3_aa: CASSLDQVSETLNSNQPQHF

d_call: TRBD1
v_call: TRBV6-1
j_call: TRBJ1-5
clone_size: -
cdr3_nt: TGTGCCAGCAGAGACCGGGACAGTGTTTTCAAGCCCCAGCATTTT
cdr3_aa: CASRDRDSVFKPQHF

d_call: TRBD1
v_call: TRBV5-1
j_call: TRBJ1-1
clone_size: once
cdr3_nt: TGCGCCAGCAGCGGGGGGGCACAGGGGGCATATAACACTGAAGCTTTCTTT
cdr3_aa: CASSGGAQGAYNTEAFF

d_call: -
v_call: TRBV5-4
j_call: TRBJ1-1
clone_size: -
cdr3_nt: TGTGCCAGCAGCGAGGGAGGACAATCTAACACTGAAGCTTTCTTT
cdr3_aa: CASSEGGQSNTEAFF

d_call: -
v_call: TRBV28
j_call: TRBJ2-7
clone_size: -
cdr3_nt: TGTGCCAGCAGTTCCCGAATGAGCCCCTACGAGCAGTACTTC
cdr3_aa: CASSSRMSPYEQYF

d_call: -
v_call: TRBV5-1
j_call: TRBJ2-3
clone_size: -
cdr3_nt: TGCGCCAGCAGCTTGGGGCAAAGCACAGATACGCAGTATTTT
cdr3_aa: CASSLGQSTDTQYF

d_call: TRBD2
v_call: TRBV7-2
j_call: TRBJ2-2
clone_size: -
cdr3_nt: TGTGCCAGCAGCTCTTACGGGGGGGGCACCGGGGAGCTGTTTTTT
cdr3_aa: CASSSYGGGTGELFF

d_call: -
v_call: TRBV6-5
j_call: TRBJ1-5
clone_size: -
cdr3_nt: TGTGCCAGCAGTTACTCGAGCGGAACCGGTCAGCCCCAGCATTTT
cdr3_aa: CASSYSSGTGQPQHF

d_call: -
v_call: TRBV5-6
j_call: TRBJ2-1
clone_size: -
cdr3_nt: TGTGCCAGCAGCTCCCGCCCCAGGTTAATATCCTACAATGAGCAGTTCTTC
cdr3_aa: CASSSRPRLISYNEQFF

d_call: TRBD1
v_call: TRBV2
j_call: TRBJ1-5
clone_size: -
cdr3_nt: TGTGCCTCCGGATGGACAGGGGGCGCCGGGCAGCCCCAGCATTTT
cdr3_aa: CASGWTGGAGQPQHF

d_call: -
v_call: TRBV10-1
j_call: TRBJ1-1
clone_size: few
cdr3_nt: TGCGCCAGCAGTGAGTCGAACCGGAGGGCAGAAGCTTTCTTT
cdr3_aa: CASSESNRRAEAFF

d_call: -
v_call: TRBV9
j_call: TRBJ1-5
clone_size: -
cdr3_nt: TGTGCCAGCAGCGTAGGGCCGAATAGCAATCAGCCCCAGCATTTT
cdr3_aa: CASSVGPNSNQPQHF

d_call: -
v_call: TRBV2
j_call: TRBJ1-5
clone_size: -
cdr3_nt: TGTGCCTGCAGTCGACAAAGACGGTATAGCAATCAGCCCCAGCATTTT
cdr3_aa: CACSRQRRYSNQPQHF

d_call: -
v_call: TRBV7-2
j_call: TRBJ1-1
clone_size: -
cdr3_nt: TGTGCCAGCAGCTTATCGATAAACCGGGAAGCTTTCTTT
cdr3_aa: CASSLSINREAFF

d_call: TRBD1
v_call: TRBV4-1
j_call: TRBJ1-1
clone_size: -
cdr3_nt: TGCGCCAGCAGCCAAGCCGCGACAGGGGTCAACACTGAAGCTTTCTTT
cdr3_aa: CASSQAATGVNTEAFF

d_call: -
v_call: TRBV4-1
j_call: TRBJ2-5
clone_size: -
cdr3_nt: TGCGCCAGCAGCCAACGGATGACAGGCCAGTTGGAGACCCAGTACTTC
cdr3_aa: CASSQRMTGQLETQYF

d_call: TRBD1
v_call: TRBV28
j_call: TRBJ1-2
clone_size: few
cdr3_nt: TGTGCCAGCAGACCGATCCGGGACAGGGAAGGCTACACCTTC
cdr3_aa: CASRPIRDREGYTF

d_call: TRBD1
v_call: TRBV4-1
j_call: TRBJ1-1
clone_size: -
cdr3_nt: TGCGCCAGCAGCCGGGCTACAGGGGGCGCGTGGAACACTGAAGCTTTCTTT
cdr3_aa: CASSRATGGAWNTEAFF

d_call: -
v_call: TRBV7-2
j_call: TRBJ1-5
clone_size: -
cdr3_nt: TGTGCCAGCAGCCGGCGGGCGGATTGGGAACAGCCCCAGCATTTT
cdr3_aa: CASSRRADWEQPQHF

d_call: TRBD1
v_call: TRBV7-2
j_call: TRBJ2-7
clone_size: once
cdr3_nt: TGTGCCAGCAGTTCCAGGGGGCCCTACGAGCAGTACTTC
cdr3_aa: CASSSRGPYEQYF

d_call: TRBD1
v_call: TRBV6-6
j_call: TRBJ1-2
clone_size: -
cdr3_nt: TGTGCCAGCAGCCACGGGGCACCGGGACAGGGATTTGGCTACACCTTC
cdr3_aa: CASSHGAPGQGFGYTF

d_call: -
v_call: TRBV7-6
j_call: TRBJ1-5
clone_size: -
cdr3_nt: TGTGCCAGCAGCTTAGTCTTAGGGGGGGGAGGTCAGCCCCAGCATTTT
cdr3_aa: CASSLVLGGGGQPQHF

d_call: TRBD1
v_call: TRBV4-2
j_call: TRBJ2-7
clone_size: -
cdr3_nt: TGTGCCAGCAGCCAGGGACAGGGAACCTACGAGCAGTACTTC
cdr3_aa: CASSQGQGTYEQYF

d_call: TRBD2
v_call: TRBV5-1
j_call: TRBJ2-3
clone_size: once
cdr3_nt: TGCGCCAGCAGCTTGGCTCTAGCGGGGAAGGCCGATACGCAGTATTTT
cdr3_aa: CASSLALAGKADTQYF

d_call: TRBD1
v_call: TRBV30
j_call: TRBJ1-2
clone_size: few
cdr3_nt: TGTGCCTGGAGTGCGACAGGGGCGATAGCTAACTATGGCTACACCTTC
cdr3_aa: CAWSATGAIANYGYTF

d_call: -
v_call: TRBV6-1
j_call: TRBJ1-2
clone_size: -
cdr3_nt: TGTGCCAGCAGTGGGGAGGAGTTCTATGGCTACACCTTC
cdr3_aa: CASSGEEFYGYTF